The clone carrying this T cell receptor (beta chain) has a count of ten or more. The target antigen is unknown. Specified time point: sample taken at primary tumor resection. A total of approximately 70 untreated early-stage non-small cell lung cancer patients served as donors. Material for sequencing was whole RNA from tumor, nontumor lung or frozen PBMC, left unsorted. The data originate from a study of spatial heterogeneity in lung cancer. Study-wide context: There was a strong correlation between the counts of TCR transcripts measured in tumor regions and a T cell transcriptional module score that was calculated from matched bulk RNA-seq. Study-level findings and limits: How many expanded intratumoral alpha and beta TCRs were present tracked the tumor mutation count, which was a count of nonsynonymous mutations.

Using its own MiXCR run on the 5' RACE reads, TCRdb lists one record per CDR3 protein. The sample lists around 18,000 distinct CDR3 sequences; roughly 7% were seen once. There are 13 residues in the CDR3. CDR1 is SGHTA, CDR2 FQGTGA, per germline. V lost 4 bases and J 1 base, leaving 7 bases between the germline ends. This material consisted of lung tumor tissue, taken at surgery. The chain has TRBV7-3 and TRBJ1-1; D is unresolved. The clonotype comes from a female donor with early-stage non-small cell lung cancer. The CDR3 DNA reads TGTGCCAGCAGCTATGGAGCGAACACTGAAGCTTTCTTT. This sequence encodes CASSYGANTEAFF.